The 5 T cell receptor beta chains below come from one sample, sequenced in a study of control samples from healthy donors and cancer patients. This table comes from immunoSEQ multiplex PCR, and its TCRdb copy is limited to in-frame clones, with some not included. The sample lists 95,000 to 130,000 clones, approximately 90% occurring once. Input material: blood. Receptors were obtained from a woman aged 70-85 years in good health.

Written as DNA, the CDR3 is TGTGCCAGCGCCGGGGGTGGGGTCGTAGCTTTCTTT. This sequence encodes CASAGGGVVAFF. V gene TRBV2 combines with J gene TRBJ1-1, with TRBD1 as a possible D gene (5 bases). Trimming shortened V by 8 bases and J by 10 bases, and 17 bases separated the two germline ends. Germline values: CDR1 SNHLY, CDR2 FYNNEI. The CDR3 has 12 amino acids.

The rearrangement joins TRBV10-2 to TRBJ1-5; D is possibly TRBD1 (6 bases). The CDR3 contains 12 residues. Germline CDR1 reads WSHSY; CDR2 reads SAAADI. V shed 7 bases and J shed 6 bases, with 10 bases lying between them. The CDR3 sequence: CASKGDVQPQHF. The CDR3 DNA sequence: TGCGCCAGCAAGGGGGACGTTCAGCCCCAGCATTTT.

The count of this clone is one. This chain joins TRBV5-6 and TRBJ1-5, with D unresolved. Per the germline V gene, CDR1 is SGHDT and CDR2 is YYEEEE. The germline V and J ends were trimmed by 3 bases and 2 bases, with 6 bases remaining between them. This CDR3 region has 13 residues. This CDR3 is CASSYGGNQPQHF. The CDR3, as DNA: TGTGCCAGCAGCTACGGGGGCAATCAGCCCCAGCATTTT.

This clone was recorded once. The rearrangement links TRBV3-1 (or the pseudogene TRBV3-2) to TRBJ2-2, with a possible D match to TRBD2 (6 bases). The CDR3 consists of 14 residues. Between the trimmed V and J ends, which lost 4 bases and 6 bases, there was a span of 12 bases. Germline values: CDR1 LGHDT, CDR2 YNNKEL (reference sequence). This CDR3 is CASSPTTSSGELFF. DNA of the CDR3: TGTGCCAGCAGCCCCACCACTAGCTCCGGGGAGCTGTTTTTT.

CDR3 sequence (DNA): TGTGCCAGTAGTATATCCGGGGACAGGGGCGTGAACACTGAAGCTTTCTTT. Translated: CASSISGDRGVNTEAFF. The V gene is TRBV19, the J gene TRBJ1-1; 10 bases are shared with TRBD1. Germline CDR1 and CDR2: LNHDA and SQIVND (reference sequence). V trimming: 2 bases; J trimming: 0 bases; junction bases outside the gene matches: 6. This CDR3 is built from 17 residues.